This T cell receptor (beta chain) came from a study of neurological immune-mediated disorders. TCRdb ran MiXCR on the 5' RACE reads and lists one entry per CDR3 protein. The top ten hold about 5% of the sample, which has some 30,000 distinct CDR3 sequences, about 17% seen once. The CDR3 runs 15 residues. The J segment lost 8 bases and the V segment lost 4 bases, leaving 7 bases of the junction unmatched. Germline lookup yields CDR1 MGHDK and CDR2 SYGVNS. This clonotype was detected many times. Time point meaning: technical triplicate 3. The sequenced sample consisted of CD4+ T cells from blood. J is TRBJ1-6 and V is TRBV25-1; 8 bases are a match to TRBD1. The source is a female donor with HTLV-1-associated myelopathy (HAM/TSP). The CDR3 spells CASSAQTGAYSPLHF. DNA for the CDR3: TGTGCCAGCAGTGCGCAGACAGGGGCTTATTCACCCCTCCACTTT.